This T cell receptor beta chain was sequenced for a study of T cell repertoires in cytomegalovirus infection. The germline CDR1 and CDR2 sequences are SEHNR and FQNEAQ (reference sequence). The germline V and J ends were trimmed by 3 bases and 4 bases, with 10 bases remaining between them. This CDR3 region has 14 residues. TCRdb recomputed calls from the reads with MiXCR, one row per CDR3 protein. Counted here are some 110,000 distinct CDR3 sequences, around 32% occurring once; the ten biggest clones make up about 54%. Note on this clonotype: Its antigen is not known.

General observations from the study: The study identified carriers of CMV plus the relevant HLA from cumulative public TCR beta family frequency.

This specimen was CD8+ T cells from cultured PBMCs, taken from culture after CMV antigen stimulation. This receptor was obtained from a human donor in good health (CMV status not recorded). Some clones in this sample may be carry-over from other donors' samples. The V and J genes are TRBV7-9 and TRBJ1-3, with D possibly matching TRBD1 (6 bases). CDR3 sequence: CASSFPGGGNTIYF. In DNA form, the CDR3 reads TGTGCCAGCAGCTTCCCTGGGGGCGGAAACACCATATATTTT.